The following is a T cell receptor beta chain sequence with its context. The antigen remains undetermined. The data belong to a study of T cells in localized non-small cell lung cancer. Clones were sequenced by immunoSEQ multiplex PCR, and TCRdb holds only the in-frame ones, with some missing. In the table there are around 30,000 clones, roughly nine tenths of which are singletons. CDR3 size: 13 residues. Trimming cost V 5 bases and J 3 bases, with 10 bases left between them. Germline V lookup: CDR1 SGHVS, CDR2 FQNEAQ. Findings and limits, study-wide: Researchers found a median approximately 60 of the top 100 tumor clones in adjacent lung. Sequence data derive from only one tumor region, so heterogeneity remains possible. Of the tissues analyzed, uninvolved adjacent lung showed maximal T cell clonality, greater than tumor. Longer overall survival was linked to higher blood T cell density.

This TCR came from a man aged 35-75 years with stage II lung adenocarcinoma. The rearrangement joins TRBV7-8 to TRBJ1-1, with D uncertain. Specimen: PBMCs, collected before any cancer treatment. In DNA form, the CDR3 reads TGTGCCAGCAGCCTCGGCTGGGACACTGAAGCTTTCTTT. Translation: CASSLGWDTEAFF.